This T cell receptor (beta chain) is from a study of molecular identifiers for immune sequencing clone quantification. This clonotype occurred many times. TCRdb analysed the PCR reads with MiXCR anew, one entry per CDR3 protein. The sample has 250,000 to 400,000 distinct CDR3 sequences; roughly 23% are singletons. Germline CDR1 SGDLS, CDR2 YYNGEE. CDR3 length equals 12 residues. V was cut by 4 bases and J by 2 bases, with 7 bases left in between. Specimen: naive CD8+ T cells from blood, with Jurkat cell RNA spiked in. Subset denoted: FACS-sorted CD8+CD4-CCR7+CD45RA+ naive T cells. The chain uses TRBV9 and TRBJ2-7; unclear D gene. The receptor's source is a human donor in good health. Some libraries in this study had Jurkat cell RNA spiked in. The CDR3 sequence: CASSPRPYEQYF. CDR3 in DNA: TGTGCCAGCAGCCCGAGGCCCTACGAGCAGTACTTC.